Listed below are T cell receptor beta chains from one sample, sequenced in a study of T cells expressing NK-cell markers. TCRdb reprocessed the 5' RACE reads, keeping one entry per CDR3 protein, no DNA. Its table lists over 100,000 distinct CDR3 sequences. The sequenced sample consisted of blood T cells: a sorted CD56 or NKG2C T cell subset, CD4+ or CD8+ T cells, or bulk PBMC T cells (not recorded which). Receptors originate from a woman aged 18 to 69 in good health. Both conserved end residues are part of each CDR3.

CASSSIQGGETQYF	TRBJ2-5	TRBV11-2
CSADSPNTGELFF	TRBJ2-2	TRBV29-1
CASSPFSSSYNEQFF	TRBJ2-1	TRBV10-2
CASSQSLGGTDTQYF	TRBJ2-3	TRBV4-3
CSVEDPTGTEGGYTF	TRBJ1-2	TRBV29-1
CASSPDNSGGVSYNEQFF	TRBJ2-1	TRBV12-3/TRBV12-4
CASSLTPGDTQYF	TRBJ2-3	TRBV5-6
CATSRDHGRGSYNEQFF	TRBJ2-1	TRBV15
CASSFDIAGGQDEQFF	TRBJ2-1	TRBV12-3/TRBV12-4
CSASDGQNQPQHF	TRBJ1-5	TRBV20-1
CASSQAGAGDQPQHF	TRBJ1-5	TRBV4-1
CSVLTRRDRAAYEQYF	TRBJ2-7	TRBV29-1
CASSSPGRNSGNTIYF	TRBJ1-3	TRBV18
CASSFGGTSGANVLTF	TRBJ2-6	TRBV28
CATSNSTYEQYF	TRBJ2-7	TRBV6-6
CASSTGTAETDTQYF	TRBJ2-3	TRBV7-8
CASSPLQGVTGELFF	TRBJ2-2	TRBV5-6
CAWSDGLAGADTQYF	TRBJ2-3	TRBV30
CASTLVRGEAFF	TRBJ1-1	TRBV11-2
CATERDTGELFF	TRBJ2-2	TRBV24-1
CAIRSEVSLEQYF	TRBJ2-7	TRBV10-3
CASSSLRGMNTEAFF	TRBJ1-1	TRBV5-6
CAWSVYDPEAFF	TRBJ1-1	TRBV30
CASSSTGAELGTFF	TRBJ2-1	TRBV7-9
CASSQVPAGSAFF	TRBJ1-1	TRBV4-3
CASSLWGSGELFF	TRBJ2-2	TRBV5-5
CSASESRDTRDQPQHF	TRBJ1-5	TRBV20-1
CASSLGAVYGYTF	TRBJ1-2	TRBV12-3/TRBV12-4
CASSPSLGGETQYF	TRBJ2-5	TRBV4-3
CASSLIGSLETQYF	TRBJ2-5	TRBV7-2
CATQGISGNEQFF	TRBJ2-1	TRBV2
CASSPQSNTDTQYF	TRBJ2-3	TRBV7-9
CSVSPGQTNTGELFF	TRBJ2-2	TRBV29-1